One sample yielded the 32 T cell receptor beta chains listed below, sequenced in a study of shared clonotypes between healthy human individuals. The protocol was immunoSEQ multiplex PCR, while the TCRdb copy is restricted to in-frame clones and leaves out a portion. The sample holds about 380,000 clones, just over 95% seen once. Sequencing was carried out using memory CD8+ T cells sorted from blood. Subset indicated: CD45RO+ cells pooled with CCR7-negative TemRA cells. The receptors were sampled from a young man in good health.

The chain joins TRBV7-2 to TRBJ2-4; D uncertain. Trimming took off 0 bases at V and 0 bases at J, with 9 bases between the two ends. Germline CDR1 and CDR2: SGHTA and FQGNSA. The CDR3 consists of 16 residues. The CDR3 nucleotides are TGTGCCAGCAGCTTAGCACACACCCTAGCCAAAAACATTCAGTACTTC. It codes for CASSLAHTLAKNIQYF.

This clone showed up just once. In nucleotides, the CDR3 is TGTGCCTTTCAGGGGGGACAGGGGTACTATGGCTACACCTTC. It translates to CAFQGGQGYYGYTF. V and J are TRBV27 and TRBJ1-2; 10 bases align to TRBD1. The CDR3 has 14 residues. Unmatched junction bases numbered 9, after V lost 11 bases and J lost 3 bases. Germline CDR1 and CDR2: MNHEY and SMNVEV (reference sequence).

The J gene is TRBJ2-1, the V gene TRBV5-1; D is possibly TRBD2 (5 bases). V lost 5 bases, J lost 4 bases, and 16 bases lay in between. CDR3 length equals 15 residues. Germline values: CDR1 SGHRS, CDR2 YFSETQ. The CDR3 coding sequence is TGCGCCAGCAGTCCCGGAGGAGCGGTTTACAATGAGCAGTTCTTC. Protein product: CASSPGGAVYNEQFF.

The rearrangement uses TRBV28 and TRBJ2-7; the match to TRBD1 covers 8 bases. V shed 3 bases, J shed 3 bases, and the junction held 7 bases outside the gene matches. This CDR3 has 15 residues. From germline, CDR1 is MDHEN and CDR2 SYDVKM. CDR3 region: CASSLSTGVLYEQYF. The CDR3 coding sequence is TGTGCCAGCAGTTTGTCGACAGGGGTTCTCTACGAGCAGTACTTC.

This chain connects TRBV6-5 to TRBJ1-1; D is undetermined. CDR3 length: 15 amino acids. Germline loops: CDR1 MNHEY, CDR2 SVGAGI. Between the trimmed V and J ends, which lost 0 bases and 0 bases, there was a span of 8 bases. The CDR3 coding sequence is TGTGCCAGCAGTTACTCACCACTCTTGAACACTGAAGCTTTCTTT. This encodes CASSYSPLLNTEAFF.

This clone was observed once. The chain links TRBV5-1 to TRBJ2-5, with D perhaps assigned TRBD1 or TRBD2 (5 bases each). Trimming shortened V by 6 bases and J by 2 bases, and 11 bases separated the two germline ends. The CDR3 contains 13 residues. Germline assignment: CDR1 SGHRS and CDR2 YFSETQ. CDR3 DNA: TGCGCCAGCAACCCGGGACGTCAAGAGACCCAGTACTTC. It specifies CASNPGRQETQYF. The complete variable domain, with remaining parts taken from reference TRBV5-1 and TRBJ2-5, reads KAGVTQTPRYLIKTRGQQVTLSCSPISGHRSVSWYQQTPGQGLQFLFEYFSETQRNKGNFPGRFSGRQFSNSRSEMNVSTLELGDSALYLCASNPGRQETQYFGPGTRLLVL.

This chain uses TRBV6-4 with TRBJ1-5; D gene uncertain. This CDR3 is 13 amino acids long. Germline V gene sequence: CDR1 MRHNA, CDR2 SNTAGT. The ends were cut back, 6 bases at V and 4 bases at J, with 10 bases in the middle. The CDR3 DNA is TGTGCCAGCAGAGGGTGCTTAAATCAGCCCCAGCATTTT. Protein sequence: CASRGCLNQPQHF.

This CDR3 is CAWSGLIDRGEEKLFF. The CDR3 nucleotides are TGTGCCTGGAGTGGGCTTATCGACAGGGGGGAAGAAAAACTGTTTTTT. V and J are TRBV30 and TRBJ1-4, with TRBD1 identical over 9 bases. The germline CDR1 and CDR2 sequences are GTSNPN and SVGIG (reference sequence). This CDR3 is built from 16 residues. V was clipped by 1 base and J by 8 bases; unmatched bases: 11.

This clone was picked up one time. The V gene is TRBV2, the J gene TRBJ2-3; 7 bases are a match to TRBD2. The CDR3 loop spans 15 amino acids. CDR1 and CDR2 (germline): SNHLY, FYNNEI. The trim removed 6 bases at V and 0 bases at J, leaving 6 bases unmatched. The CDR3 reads CASSESGTSTDTQYF. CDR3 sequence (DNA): TGTGCCAGCAGCGAAAGCGGGACTAGCACAGATACGCAGTATTTT.

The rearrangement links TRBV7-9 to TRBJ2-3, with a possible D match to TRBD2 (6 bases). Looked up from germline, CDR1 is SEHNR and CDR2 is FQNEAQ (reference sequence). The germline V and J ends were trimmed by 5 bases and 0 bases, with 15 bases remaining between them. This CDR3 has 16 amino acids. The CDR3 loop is CASSLRLGSSTDTQYF. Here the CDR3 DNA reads TGTGCCAGCAGCCTCAGACTAGGATCTAGCACAGATACGCAGTATTTT.

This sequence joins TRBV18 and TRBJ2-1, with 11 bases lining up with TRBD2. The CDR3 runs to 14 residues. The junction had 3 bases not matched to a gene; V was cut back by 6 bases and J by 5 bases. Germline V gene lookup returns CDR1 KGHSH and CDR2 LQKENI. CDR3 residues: CASSTTSGDNEQFF. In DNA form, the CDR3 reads TGTGCCAGCTCTACGACTAGCGGGGACAATGAGCAGTTCTTC.

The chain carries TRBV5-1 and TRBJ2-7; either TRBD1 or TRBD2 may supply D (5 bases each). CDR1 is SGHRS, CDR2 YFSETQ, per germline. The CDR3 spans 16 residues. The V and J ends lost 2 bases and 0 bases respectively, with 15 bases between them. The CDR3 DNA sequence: TGCGCCAGCAGCTTTTCTGGGGACCGGTACTCCTACGAGCAGTACTTC. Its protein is CASSFSGDRYSYEQYF.

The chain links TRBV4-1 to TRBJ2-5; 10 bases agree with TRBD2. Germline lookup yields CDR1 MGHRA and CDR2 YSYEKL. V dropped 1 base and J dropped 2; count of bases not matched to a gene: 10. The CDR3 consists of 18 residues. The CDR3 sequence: CASSQVPWRAGGQETQYF. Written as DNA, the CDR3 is TGCGCCAGCAGCCAAGTCCCATGGCGAGCGGGAGGGCAAGAGACCCAGTACTTC.

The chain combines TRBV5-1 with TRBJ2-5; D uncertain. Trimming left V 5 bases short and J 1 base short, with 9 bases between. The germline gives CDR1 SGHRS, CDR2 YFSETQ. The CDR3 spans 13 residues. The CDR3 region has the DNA TGCGCCAGCAGTCCAACATTCCAAGAGACCCAGTACTTC. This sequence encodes CASSPTFQETQYF.

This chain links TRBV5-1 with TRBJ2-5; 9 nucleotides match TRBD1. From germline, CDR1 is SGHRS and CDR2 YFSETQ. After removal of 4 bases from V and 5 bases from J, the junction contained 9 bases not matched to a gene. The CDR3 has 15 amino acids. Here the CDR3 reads CASSPGTGKGETQYF. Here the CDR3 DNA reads TGCGCCAGCAGCCCGGGGACAGGGAAGGGGGAGACCCAGTACTTC.

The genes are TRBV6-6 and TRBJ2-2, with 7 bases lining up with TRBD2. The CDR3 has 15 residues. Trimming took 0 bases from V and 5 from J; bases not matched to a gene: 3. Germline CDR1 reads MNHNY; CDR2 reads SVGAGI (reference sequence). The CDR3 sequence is CASSYSGGGTGELFF. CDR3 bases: TGTGCCAGCAGTTACTCCGGGGGAGGGACCGGGGAGCTGTTTTTT.

The CDR3 DNA is TGCGCCAGCAGCTTGGACAGCTCCTATAATTCACCCCTCCACTTT. Translation gives CASSLDSSYNSPLHF. The V and J genes are TRBV5-1 and TRBJ1-6; D remains unclear. The CDR3 spans 15 residues. The germline gives CDR1 SGHRS, CDR2 YFSETQ. The V gene lost 0 bases and the J gene lost 0 bases, with 4 bases spanning the gap.

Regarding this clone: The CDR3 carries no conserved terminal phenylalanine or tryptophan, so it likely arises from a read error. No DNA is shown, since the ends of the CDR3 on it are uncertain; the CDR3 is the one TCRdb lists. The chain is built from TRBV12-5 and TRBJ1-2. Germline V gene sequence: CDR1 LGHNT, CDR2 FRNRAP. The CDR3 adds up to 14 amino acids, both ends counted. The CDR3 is CASGPAQLSSYPTT.

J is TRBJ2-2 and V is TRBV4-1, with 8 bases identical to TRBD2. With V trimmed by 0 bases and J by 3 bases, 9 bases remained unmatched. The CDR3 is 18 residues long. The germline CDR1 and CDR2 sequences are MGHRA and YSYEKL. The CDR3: CASSQDGPREAYTGELFF. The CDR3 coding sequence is TGCGCCAGCAGCCAAGATGGTCCGCGGGAGGCGTACACCGGGGAGCTGTTTTTT.

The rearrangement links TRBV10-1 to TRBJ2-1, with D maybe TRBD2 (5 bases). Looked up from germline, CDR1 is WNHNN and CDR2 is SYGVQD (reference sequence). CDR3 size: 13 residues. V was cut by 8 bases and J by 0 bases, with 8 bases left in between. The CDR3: CASRLSSYNEQFF. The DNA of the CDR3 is TGCGCCAGCCGACTAAGCTCCTACAATGAGCAGTTCTTC.

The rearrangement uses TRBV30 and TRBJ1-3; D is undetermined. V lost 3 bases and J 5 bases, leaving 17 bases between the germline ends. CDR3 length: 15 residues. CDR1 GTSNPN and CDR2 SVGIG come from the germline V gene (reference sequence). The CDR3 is CAWSRGRGKRNTIYF. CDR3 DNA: TGTGCCTGGAGCCGAGGGCGGGGTAAAAGAAACACCATATATTTT.

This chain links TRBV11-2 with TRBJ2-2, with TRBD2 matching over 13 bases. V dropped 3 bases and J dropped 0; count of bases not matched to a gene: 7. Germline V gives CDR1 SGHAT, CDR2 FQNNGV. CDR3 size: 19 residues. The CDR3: CASSFLGLAGVANTGELFF. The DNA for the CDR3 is TGTGCCAGCAGCTTTTTAGGACTAGCGGGGGTAGCGAACACCGGGGAGCTGTTTTTT.

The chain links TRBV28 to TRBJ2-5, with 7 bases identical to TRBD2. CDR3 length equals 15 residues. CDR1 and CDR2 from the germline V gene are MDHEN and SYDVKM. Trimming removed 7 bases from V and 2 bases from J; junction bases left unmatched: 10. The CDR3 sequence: CASKTYSSGQETQYF. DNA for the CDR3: TGTGCCAGCAAAACCTATTCTAGCGGACAAGAGACCCAGTACTTC. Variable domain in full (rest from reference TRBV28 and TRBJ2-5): DVKVTQSSRYLVKRTGEKVFLECVQDMDHENMFWYRQDPGLGLRLIYFSYDVKMKEKGDIPEGYSVSREKKERFSLILESASTNQTSMYLCASKTYSSGQETQYFGPGTRLLVL.

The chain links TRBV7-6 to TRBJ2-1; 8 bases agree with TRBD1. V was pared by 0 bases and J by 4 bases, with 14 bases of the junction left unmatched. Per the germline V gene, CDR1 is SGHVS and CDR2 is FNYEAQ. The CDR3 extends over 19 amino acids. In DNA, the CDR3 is TGTGCCAGCAGCTTAGCGTACCCCCTACGACAGGGGATGTACAATGAGCAGTTCTTC. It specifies CASSLAYPLRQGMYNEQFF. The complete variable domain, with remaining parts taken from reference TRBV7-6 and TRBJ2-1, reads GAGVSQSPRYKVTKRGQDVALRCDPISGHVSLYWYRQALGQGPEFLTYFNYEAQQDKSGLPNDRFSAERPEGSISTLTIQRTEQRDSAMYRCASSLAYPLRQGMYNEQFFGPGTRLTVL.

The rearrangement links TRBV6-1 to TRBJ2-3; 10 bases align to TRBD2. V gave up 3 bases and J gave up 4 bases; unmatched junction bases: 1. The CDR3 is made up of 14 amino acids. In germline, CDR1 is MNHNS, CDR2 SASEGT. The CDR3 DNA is TGTGCCAGCAGTGAGGGACTAGCGTCAGATACGCAGTATTTT. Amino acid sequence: CASSEGLASDTQYF.

In nucleotides, the CDR3 is TGTGCCAGCAACGAATGGGATGGGGGCACTGAAGCTTTCTTT. Translated, it gives CASNEWDGGTEAFF. The rearrangement links TRBV28 to TRBJ1-1; a possible D gene is TRBD1 (5 bases). The V gene's germline CDR1 is MDHEN and CDR2 SYDVKM. The CDR3 loop spans 14 amino acids. V was clipped by 7 bases and J by 4 bases, with 16 bases between them.

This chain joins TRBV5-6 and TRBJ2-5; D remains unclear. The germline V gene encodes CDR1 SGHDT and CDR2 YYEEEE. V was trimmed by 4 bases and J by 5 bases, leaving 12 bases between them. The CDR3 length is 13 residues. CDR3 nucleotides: TGTGCCAGCAGCCGGGCCCCGGCGGAGACCCAGTACTTC. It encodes CASSRAPAETQYF.

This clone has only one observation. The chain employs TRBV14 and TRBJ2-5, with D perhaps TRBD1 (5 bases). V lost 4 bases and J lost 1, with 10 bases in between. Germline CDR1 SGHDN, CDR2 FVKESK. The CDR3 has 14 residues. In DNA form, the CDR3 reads TGTGCCAGCAGCCCCCGACAGTTCCAAGAGACCCAGTACTTC. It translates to CASSPRQFQETQYF.

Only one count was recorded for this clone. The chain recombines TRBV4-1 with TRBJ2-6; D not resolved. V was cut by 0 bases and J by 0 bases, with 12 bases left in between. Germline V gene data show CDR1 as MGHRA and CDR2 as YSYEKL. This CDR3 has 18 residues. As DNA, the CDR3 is TGCGCCAGCAGCCAAGAAAGTAGGCAGTTCTCTGGGGCCAACGTCCTGACTTTC. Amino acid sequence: CASSQESRQFSGANVLTF.

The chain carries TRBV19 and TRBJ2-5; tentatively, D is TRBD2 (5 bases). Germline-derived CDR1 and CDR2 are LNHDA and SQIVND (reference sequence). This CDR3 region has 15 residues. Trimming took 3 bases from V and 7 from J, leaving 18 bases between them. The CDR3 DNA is TGTGCCAGTAGTATTGATGATTCGGCGGGTGGGACCCAGTACTTC. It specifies CASSIDDSAGGTQYF.

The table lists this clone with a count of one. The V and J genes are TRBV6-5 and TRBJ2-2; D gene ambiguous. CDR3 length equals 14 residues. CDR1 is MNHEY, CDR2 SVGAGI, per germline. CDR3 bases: TGTGCGAGCCGAAGGCCTGGCGGCACCGGGGAGCTGTTTTTT. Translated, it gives CASRRPGGTGELFF.

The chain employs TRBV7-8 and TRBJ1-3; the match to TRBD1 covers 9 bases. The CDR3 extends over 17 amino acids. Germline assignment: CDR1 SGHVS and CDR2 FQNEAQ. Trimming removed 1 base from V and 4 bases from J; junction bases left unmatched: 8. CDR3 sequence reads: CASSLERTGEYGNTIYF. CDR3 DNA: TGTGCCAGCAGCTTAGAAAGGACAGGGGAGTACGGAAACACCATATATTTT.